The clone carrying this TCR beta chain is termed medium-sized. Sorting of live CD3+CD8+TCRalphabeta+ cells by PD-1 and/or TIGIT gave four subsets. TCR libraries were prepared from around 15 ng of total RNA with the QIAseq Immune Repertoire TCR panel. TCRdb reprocessed the reads via MiXCR and lists one record per CDR3 protein. The sample has hundreds of distinct CDR3 sequences; approximately 8.3% are singletons. The sample is drawn from a study of circulating CD8 cells and anti-PD-1 response in melanoma. This specimen consisted of CD8+ T cells from PBMCs, obtained at baseline or after one month of anti-PD-1 therapy (not recorded which). The TCR originated in a human donor with melanoma.

The CDR3 coding sequence is TGTGCCAGAGAGGGACAGCTCCAAGAGACCCAGTACTTC. This sequence encodes CAREGQLQETQYF. This chain connects TRBV2 to TRBJ2-5, with 7 bases that match TRBD1. CDR1 and CDR2 from the germline V gene are SNHLY and FYNNEI. Trimming took 9 bases from V and 1 from J; bases not matched to a gene: 5. The CDR3 sequence is 13 residues long.